These 8 T cell receptor beta chains were sequenced from one sample in a study of T cell responses to AZD1222 COVID-19 vaccine. Repertoires were generated with immunoSEQ multiplex PCR, while TCRdb's copy carries only in-frame clones and drops some. The sample lists approximately 90,000 clones, roughly 90% occurring once. The specimen was peripheral blood, collected on day 0 of AZD1222 vaccination. Receptors originate from an adult in good health.

The chain combines TRBV18 with TRBJ2-7; 8 positions agree with TRBD1. Germline CDR1 is KGHSH and CDR2 is LQKENI. The CDR3 sequence is 14 residues long. V trimming: 4 bases; J trimming: 4 bases; junction bases outside the gene matches: 6. For the CDR3, the DNA is TGTGCCAGCTCACTAACGGGACAGGTTTACGAGCAGTACTTC. Translated, it gives CASSLTGQVYEQYF.

A single count supports this clone. This sequence joins TRBV29-1 and TRBJ2-5; 7 nucleotides match TRBD2. The CDR3 has 13 residues. Germline CDR1 is SQVTM and CDR2 is ANQGSEA. J was trimmed by 4 bases and V by 6 bases; bases with no gene match: 8. This CDR3 reads CSVQGASGETQYF. The CDR3 nucleotides read TGCAGCGTCCAAGGAGCTAGCGGAGAGACCCAGTACTTC.

This chain connects TRBV3-1 (or the pseudogene TRBV3-2) to TRBJ2-1; a weak D match, TRBD2 (6 bases). Trimming pared 4 bases from V and 2 bases from J, leaving 9 bases between. Germline V gene lookup returns CDR1 LGHDT and CDR2 YNNKEL (reference sequence). This CDR3 region has 14 residues. CDR3 DNA sequence: TGTGCCAGCAGCCCACGACTAGCCTACAATGAGCAGTTCTTC. Amino acid sequence: CASSPRLAYNEQFF.

The chain has TRBV7-8 and TRBJ1-3; TRBD1 matches 10 bases. Germline-derived CDR1 and CDR2 are SGHVS and FQNEAQ. The V gene end was trimmed by 2 bases and the J gene end by 2 bases; junction bases not matched to a gene: 12. The CDR3 is 19 amino acids. CDR3 sequence reads: CASSLPAGPGQGTGNTIYF. CDR3 sequence (DNA): TGTGCCAGCAGCTTACCCGCGGGCCCGGGACAGGGGACTGGAAACACCATATATTTT.

J is TRBJ1-2 and V is TRBV19; weak D call: TRBD1 (6 bases). CDR3 length equals 15 residues. Germline V gene sequence: CDR1 LNHDA, CDR2 SQIVND (reference sequence). Deletions cut 4 bases from V and 4 bases from J, with 16 bases between. The CDR3 reads CASSTQVGGGYGYTF. CDR3 nucleotides: TGTGCCAGTAGTACGCAAGTTGGGGGCGGCTATGGCTACACCTTC.

The V and J genes are TRBV9 and TRBJ1-4; 11 bases are a match to TRBD1. The CDR3 is made up of 18 amino acids. With V trimmed by 4 bases and J by 6 bases, 14 bases remained unmatched. The germline CDR1 and CDR2 sequences are SGDLS and YYNGEE. The CDR3 loop is CASSTRTGGANGYEKLFF. Written as DNA, the CDR3 is TGTGCCAGCAGCACCCGGACAGGGGGCGCGAATGGGTATGAAAAACTGTTTTTT.

The V call is TRBV19, the J call TRBJ1-2; 7 bases are a match to TRBD1. With V trimmed by 6 bases and J by 5 bases, 6 bases remained unmatched. Germline loops: CDR1 LNHDA, CDR2 SQIVND (reference sequence). The CDR3 runs 13 residues. The CDR3 DNA follows: TGTGCCAGTAGCCTAGACAGGGAATATGGCTACACCTTC. Its protein is CASSLDREYGYTF.

Only a few counts were recorded for this clone. CDR3 coding DNA: TGTGCCAGCAGTTGGAGGAGCGAGCAGTACTTC. Its protein product is CASSWRSEQYF. The rearrangement joins TRBV2 to TRBJ2-7, with a possible D match to TRBD2 (5 bases). The germline V gene has CDR1 SNHLY and CDR2 FYNNEI. V lost 5 bases and J 6 bases, leaving 8 bases between the germline ends. The CDR3 has 11 amino acids.